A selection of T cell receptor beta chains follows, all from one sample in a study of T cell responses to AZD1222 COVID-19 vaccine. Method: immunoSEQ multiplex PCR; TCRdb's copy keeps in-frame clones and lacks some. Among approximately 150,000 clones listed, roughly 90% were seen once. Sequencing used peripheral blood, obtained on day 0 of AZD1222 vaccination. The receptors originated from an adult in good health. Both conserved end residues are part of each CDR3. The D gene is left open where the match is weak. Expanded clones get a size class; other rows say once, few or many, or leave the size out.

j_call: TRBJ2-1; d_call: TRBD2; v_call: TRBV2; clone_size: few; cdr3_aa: CASSDTSGLSQFF; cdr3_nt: TGTGCCAGCAGTGACACTAGCGGATTATCGCAGTTCTTC
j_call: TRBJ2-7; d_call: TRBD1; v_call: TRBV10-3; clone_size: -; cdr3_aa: CAISESPGQGGYEQYF; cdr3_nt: TGTGCCATCAGTGAGTCGCCGGGACAGGGAGGATACGAGCAGTACTTC
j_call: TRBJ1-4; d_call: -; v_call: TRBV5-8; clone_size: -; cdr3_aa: CASSSDPRGGEKLFF; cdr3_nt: TGTGCCAGCAGCTCCGACCCTCGAGGGGGGGAAAAACTGTTTTTT
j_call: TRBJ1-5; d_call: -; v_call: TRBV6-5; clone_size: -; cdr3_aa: CASSYNGNQPQHF; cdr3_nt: TGTGCCAGCAGTTATAACGGCAATCAGCCCCAGCATTTT
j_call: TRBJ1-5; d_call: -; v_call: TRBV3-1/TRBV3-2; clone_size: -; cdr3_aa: CASSQGDGNQPQHF; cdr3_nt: TGTGCCAGCAGCCAAGGGGACGGCAATCAGCCCCAGCATTTT
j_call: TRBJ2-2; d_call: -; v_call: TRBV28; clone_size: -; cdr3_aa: CASRWGPNTGELFF; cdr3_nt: TGTGCCAGCAGATGGGGGCCGAACACCGGGGAGCTGTTTTTT
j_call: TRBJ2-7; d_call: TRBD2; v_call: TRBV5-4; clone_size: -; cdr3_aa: CASSLRLAGAYEQYF; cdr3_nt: TGTGCCAGCAGCCTCAGACTAGCGGGCGCCTACGAGCAGTACTTC
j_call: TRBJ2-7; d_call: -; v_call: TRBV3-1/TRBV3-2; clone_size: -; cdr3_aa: CASSQDVLALSSYEQYF; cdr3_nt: TGTGCCAGCAGCCAAGATGTTCTAGCTCTGAGCTCCTACGAGCAGTACTTC
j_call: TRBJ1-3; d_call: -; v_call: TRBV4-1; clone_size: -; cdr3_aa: CASSQEIGNTIYF; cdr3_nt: TGCGCCAGCAGCCAGGAAATAGGAAACACCATATATTTT
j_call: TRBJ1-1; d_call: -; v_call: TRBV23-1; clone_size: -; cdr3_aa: CASSQSGEGDTEAFF; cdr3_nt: TGCGCCAGCAGTCAATCGGGGGAGGGAGACACTGAAGCTTTCTTT
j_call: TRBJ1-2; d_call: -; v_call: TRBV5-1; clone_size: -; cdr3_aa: CASSLGTGTDGYTF; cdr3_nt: TGCGCCAGCAGCTTGGGGACGGGGACGGATGGCTACACCTTC
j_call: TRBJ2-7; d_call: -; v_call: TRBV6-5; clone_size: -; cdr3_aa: CASSYAESGAYEQYF; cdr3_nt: TGTGCCAGCAGTTACGCCGAGTCGGGAGCGTACGAGCAGTACTTC
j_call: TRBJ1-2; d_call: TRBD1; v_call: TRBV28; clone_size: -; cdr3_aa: CASSPRTGSWDYGYTF; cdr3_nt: TGTGCCAGCAGTCCCCGGACAGGATCCTGGGACTATGGCTACACCTTC
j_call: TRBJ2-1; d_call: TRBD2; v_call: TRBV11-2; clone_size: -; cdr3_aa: CASSYPGLAASSSYNEQFF; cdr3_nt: TGTGCCAGCAGCTATCCGGGACTAGCGGCTTCGAGCTCCTACAATGAGCAGTTCTTC
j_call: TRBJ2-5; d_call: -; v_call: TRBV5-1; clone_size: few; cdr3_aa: CASSSLDGEQETQYF; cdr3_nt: TGCGCCAGCAGCTCGTTGGACGGGGAGCAAGAGACCCAGTACTTC
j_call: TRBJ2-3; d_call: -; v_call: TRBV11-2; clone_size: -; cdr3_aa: CASSLIDTQYF; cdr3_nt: TGTGCCAGCAGCTTAATAGATACGCAGTATTTT
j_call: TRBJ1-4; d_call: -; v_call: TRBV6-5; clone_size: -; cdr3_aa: CASRGKGQKGEKLFF; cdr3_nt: TGTGCCAGCCGGGGCAAAGGGCAGAAAGGGGAAAAACTGTTTTTT
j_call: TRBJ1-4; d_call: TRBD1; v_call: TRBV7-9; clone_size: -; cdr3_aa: CASSQGTGARGTNEKLFF; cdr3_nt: TGTGCCAGCAGCCAGGGGACAGGGGCCCGGGGGACTAATGAAAAACTGTTTTTT
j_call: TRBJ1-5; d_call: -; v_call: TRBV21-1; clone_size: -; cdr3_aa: CASNSRLGQVSEPQHF; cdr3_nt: TGTGCCAGCAATTCCCGACTGGGTCAGGTGAGTGAGCCCCAGCATTTT
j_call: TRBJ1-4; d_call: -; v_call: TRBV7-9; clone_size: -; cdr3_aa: CASSLGEALGEKLFF; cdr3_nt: TGTGCCAGCAGCTTAGGGGAGGCCCTTGGTGAAAAACTGTTTTTT
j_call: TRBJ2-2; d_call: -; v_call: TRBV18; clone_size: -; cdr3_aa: CASSHGATGELFF; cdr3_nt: TGTGCCAGCTCACACGGGGCCACCGGGGAGCTGTTTTTT
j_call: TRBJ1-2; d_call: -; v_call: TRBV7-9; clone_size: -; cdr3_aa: CASESPDYGYTF; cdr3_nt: TGTGCCAGCGAGAGCCCCGACTATGGCTACACCTTC
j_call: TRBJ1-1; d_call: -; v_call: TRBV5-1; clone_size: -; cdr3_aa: CASSPTGWETEAFF; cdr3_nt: TGCGCCAGCAGCCCTACGGGGTGGGAGACTGAAGCTTTCTTT
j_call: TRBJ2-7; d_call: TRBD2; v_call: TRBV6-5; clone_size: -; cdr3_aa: CASSYKETSGYEQYF; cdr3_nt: TGTGCCAGCAGTTATAAAGAGACTAGCGGGTACGAGCAGTACTTC
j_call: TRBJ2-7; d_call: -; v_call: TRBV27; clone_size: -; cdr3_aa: CASRGQGGGYEQYF; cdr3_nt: TGTGCCAGCCGTGGGCAGGGGGGAGGGTACGAGCAGTACTTC
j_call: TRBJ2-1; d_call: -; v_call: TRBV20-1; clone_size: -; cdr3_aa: CSASEAGLRPNYNEQFF; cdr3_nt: TGCAGTGCTAGTGAGGCGGGATTACGTCCTAATTACAATGAGCAGTTCTTC
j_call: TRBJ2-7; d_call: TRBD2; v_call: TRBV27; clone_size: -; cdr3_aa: CASPGVAGTNEQYF; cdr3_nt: TGTGCCAGCCCCGGGGTAGCGGGGACAAACGAGCAGTACTTC
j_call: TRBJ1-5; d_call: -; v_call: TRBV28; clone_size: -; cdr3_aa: CASSFKRGQPQHF; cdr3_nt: TGTGCCAGCAGTTTCAAGAGGGGGCAGCCCCAGCATTTT
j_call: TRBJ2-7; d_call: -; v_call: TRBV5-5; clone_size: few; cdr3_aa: CASSLEALSRGSEQYF; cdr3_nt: TGTGCCAGCAGCTTGGAGGCGCTCAGCCGAGGATCCGAGCAGTACTTC
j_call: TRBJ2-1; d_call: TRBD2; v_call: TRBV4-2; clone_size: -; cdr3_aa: CASSQASGRNEQFF; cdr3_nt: TGTGCCAGCAGCCAGGCTAGCGGGAGAAATGAGCAGTTCTTC
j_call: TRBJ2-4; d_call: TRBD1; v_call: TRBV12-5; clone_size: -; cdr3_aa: CASGLWGQGPNIQYF; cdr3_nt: TGTGCTAGTGGTTTGTGGGGACAGGGGCCCAACATTCAGTACTTC
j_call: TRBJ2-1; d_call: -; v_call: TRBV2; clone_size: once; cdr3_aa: CASSRYRDSEQFF; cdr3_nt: TGTGCCAGCAGTCGTTACAGGGATTCCGAGCAGTTCTTC
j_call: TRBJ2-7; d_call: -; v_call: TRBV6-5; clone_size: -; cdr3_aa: CASSYSAVAYEQYF; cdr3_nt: TGTGCCAGCAGTTACTCGGCGGTAGCCTACGAGCAGTACTTC
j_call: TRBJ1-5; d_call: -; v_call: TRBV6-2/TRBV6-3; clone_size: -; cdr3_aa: CASSYGLSQHF; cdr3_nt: TGTGCCAGCAGTTACGGCCTGTCCCAGCATTTT
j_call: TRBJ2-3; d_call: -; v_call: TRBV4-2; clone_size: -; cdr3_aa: CASSQRGPGTDTQYF; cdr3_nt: TGTGCCAGCAGCCAACGAGGGCCGGGCACAGATACGCAGTATTTT
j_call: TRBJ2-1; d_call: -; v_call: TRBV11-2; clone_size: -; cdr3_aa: CASSLNGGPSYNEQFF; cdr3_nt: TGTGCCAGCAGCTTAAACGGGGGGCCCTCCTACAATGAGCAGTTCTTC
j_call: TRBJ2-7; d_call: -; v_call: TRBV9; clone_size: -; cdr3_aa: CASSASGGPYEQYF; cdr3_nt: TGTGCCAGCAGCGCCTCCGGGGGGCCCTACGAGCAGTACTTC
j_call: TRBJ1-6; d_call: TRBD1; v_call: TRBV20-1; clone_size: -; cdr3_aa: CSASPNRGNNSPLHF; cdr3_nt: TGCAGTGCTAGTCCAAACAGGGGTAACAATTCACCCCTCCACTTT
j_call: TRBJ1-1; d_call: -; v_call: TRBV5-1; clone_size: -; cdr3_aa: CASSLGPAPNTEAFF; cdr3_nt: TGCGCCAGCAGCTTGGGACCGGCCCCGAACACTGAAGCTTTCTTT
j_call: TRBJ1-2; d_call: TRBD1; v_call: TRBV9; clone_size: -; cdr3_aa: CASSTQRQGFYGYTF; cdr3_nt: TGTGCCAGCAGCACTCAAAGACAGGGCTTCTATGGCTACACCTTC
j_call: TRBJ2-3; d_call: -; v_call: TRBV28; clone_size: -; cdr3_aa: CASSRLPDTQYF; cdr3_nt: TGTGCCAGCAGTAGACTACCAGATACGCAGTATTTT
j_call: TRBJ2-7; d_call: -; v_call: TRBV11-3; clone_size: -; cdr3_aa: CASSFKDPRNEQYF; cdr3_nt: TGTGCCAGCAGCTTCAAGGACCCCCGGAACGAGCAGTACTTC
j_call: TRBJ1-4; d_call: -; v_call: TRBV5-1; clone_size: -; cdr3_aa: CASSLGRVNEKLFF; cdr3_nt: TGCGCCAGCAGCTTGGGTCGGGTTAATGAAAAACTGTTTTTT
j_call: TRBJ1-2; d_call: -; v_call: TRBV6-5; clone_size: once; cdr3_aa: CASTTRGGGYTF; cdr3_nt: TGTGCCAGCACCACCAGGGGAGGTGGCTACACCTTC
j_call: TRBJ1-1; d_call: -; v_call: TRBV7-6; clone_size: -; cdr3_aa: CASSSHPSRAQNTEAFF; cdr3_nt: TGTGCCAGCAGCTCGCACCCGAGCAGGGCACAAAACACTGAAGCTTTCTTT
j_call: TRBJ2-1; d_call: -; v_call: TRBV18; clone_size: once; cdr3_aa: CASSGGLPSYNEQFF; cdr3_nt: TGTGCCAGCTCTGGCGGACTCCCCTCCTACAATGAGCAGTTCTTC
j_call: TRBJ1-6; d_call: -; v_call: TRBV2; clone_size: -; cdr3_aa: CASSEKAAGSYNSPLHF; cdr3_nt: TGTGCCAGCAGTGAAAAGGCAGCCGGCTCCTATAATTCACCCCTCCACTTT